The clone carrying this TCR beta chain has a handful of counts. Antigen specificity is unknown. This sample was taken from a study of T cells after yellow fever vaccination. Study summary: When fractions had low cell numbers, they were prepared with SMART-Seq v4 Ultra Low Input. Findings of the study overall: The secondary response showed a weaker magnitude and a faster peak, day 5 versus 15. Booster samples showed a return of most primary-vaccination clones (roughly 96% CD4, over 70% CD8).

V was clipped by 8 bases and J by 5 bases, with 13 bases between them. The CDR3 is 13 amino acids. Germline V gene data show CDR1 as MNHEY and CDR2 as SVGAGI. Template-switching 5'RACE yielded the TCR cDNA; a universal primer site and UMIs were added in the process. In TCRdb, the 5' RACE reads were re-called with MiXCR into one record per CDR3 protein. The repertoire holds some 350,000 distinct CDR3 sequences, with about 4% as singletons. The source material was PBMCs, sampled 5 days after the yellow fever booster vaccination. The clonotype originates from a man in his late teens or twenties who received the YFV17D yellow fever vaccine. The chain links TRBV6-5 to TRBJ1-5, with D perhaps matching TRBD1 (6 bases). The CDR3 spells CASGGQGHQPQHF. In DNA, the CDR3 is TGTGCCAGCGGAGGGCAGGGGCATCAGCCCCAGCATTTT.